The entry that follows covers one TCR beta chain sequence. The authors reverse transcribed all of the isolated RNA, so sequencing captured expressed TCRB transcripts. Clones were sequenced by immunoSEQ multiplex PCR, and TCRdb holds only the in-frame ones, with some missing. Among a few hundred thousand clones, around 14% were seen once, and the ten largest hold 0.035% to 0.045%. The sample comes from a study of beta chain features in type 1 diabetes. Germline trimming cut 3 bases from V and 3 bases from J; bases unmatched to any gene: 1. The CDR3 runs 15 residues. Looked up from germline, CDR1 is SGHTA and CDR2 is FQGNSA.

This rearrangement joins TRBV7-2 to TRBJ1-5, with TRBD1 identical over 11 bases. The clonotype comes from a man aged 30-40 years in good health. Source material: naive CD4+ T cells from blood. CDR3: CASSLDRGLNQPQHF. The CDR3 nucleotides are TGTGCCAGCAGCTTGGACAGGGGGCTCAATCAGCCCCAGCATTTT.